What follows are 3 T cell receptor beta chains derived from one specimen sequenced in a study of spatial heterogeneity in lung cancer. As to time point: blood at routine non-recurrence follow-up after resection. TCRdb itself ran the 5' RACE reads through MiXCR, one entry per CDR3 protein. The data contain 20,000 to 30,000 distinct CDR3 sequences, roughly a tenth of them singletons. Source: PBMCs, taken at follow-up. The receptor source for this set is a male donor with early-stage non-small cell lung cancer.

The gene calls are TRBV20-1 and TRBJ2-7; 10 positions match TRBD1. The CDR3 runs to 16 residues. The V and J ends lost 3 bases and 2 bases, in that order; junction bases with no gene match: 10. Per germline, CDR1 DFQATT and CDR2 SNEGSKA (reference sequence). The chain's CDR3 is CSARGLGTGDPYEQYF. In DNA, the CDR3 is TGCAGTGCTAGGGGGCTCGGGACAGGGGACCCCTACGAGCAGTACTTC.

A few counts support this clonotype. V is TRBV20-1 and J is TRBJ2-5; no definite D call. Looked up from germline, CDR1 is DFQATT and CDR2 is SNEGSKA (reference sequence). This CDR3 is 13 amino acids long. The germline V and J ends were trimmed by 0 bases and 3 bases, with 8 bases remaining between them. The DNA of the CDR3 is TGCAGTGCTAGAGATCACATAAAAGAGACCCAGTACTTC. This encodes CSARDHIKETQYF.

This clonotype was detected many times. The J gene is TRBJ1-1, the V gene TRBV5-1; D possibly corresponds to TRBD1 (5 bases). Trimming took off 4 bases at V and 3 bases at J, with 13 bases between the two ends. The germline V gene encodes CDR1 SGHRS and CDR2 YFSETQ. CDR3 length: 14 residues. CDR3 in amino acids: CASSRAGEDTEAFF. The CDR3 nucleotides read TGCGCCAGCAGCCGTGCGGGGGAGGACACTGAAGCTTTCTTT.